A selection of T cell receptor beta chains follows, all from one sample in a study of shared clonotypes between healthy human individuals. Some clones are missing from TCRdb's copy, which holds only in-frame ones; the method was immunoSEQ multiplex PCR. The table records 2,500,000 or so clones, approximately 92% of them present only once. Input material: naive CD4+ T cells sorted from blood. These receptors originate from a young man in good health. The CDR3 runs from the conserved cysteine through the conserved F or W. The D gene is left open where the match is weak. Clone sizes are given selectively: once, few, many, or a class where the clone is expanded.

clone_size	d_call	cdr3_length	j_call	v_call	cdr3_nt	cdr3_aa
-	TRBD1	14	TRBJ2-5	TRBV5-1	TGCGCCAGCAGCACTGGACAGGGGAGGGAGACCCAGTACTTC	CASSTGQGRETQYF
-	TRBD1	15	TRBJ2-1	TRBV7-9	TGTGCCAGCAGCTTAGGGGGGACAGGGTACGGTGGGGAGTTCTTC	CASSLGGTGYGGEFF
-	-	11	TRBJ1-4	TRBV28	TGTGCCAGCAGGGGGGATGAAAAACTGTTTTTT	CASRGDEKLFF
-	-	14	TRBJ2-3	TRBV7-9	TGTGCCAGCAGCTTAGTCAAGGGGTCAGATACGCAGTATTTT	CASSLVKGSDTQYF
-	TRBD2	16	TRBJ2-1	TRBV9	TGTGCCAGCAGCGTAGCGAAGCGGGGGGTCTACAATGAGCAGTTCTTC	CASSVAKRGVYNEQFF
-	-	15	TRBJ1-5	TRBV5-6	TGTGCCAGCAGCCAGGGGCACGGGGGCGAGCAGCCCCAGCATTTT	CASSQGHGGEQPQHF
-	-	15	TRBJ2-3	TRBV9	TGTGCCAGCAGCGTCAGGGGTTTGGGTACAGATACGCAGTATTTT	CASSVRGLGTDTQYF
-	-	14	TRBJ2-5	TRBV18	TGTGCCAGCTCACCACAGGACAGAAGTAGTCCCCAGTACTTC	CASSPQDRSSPQYF
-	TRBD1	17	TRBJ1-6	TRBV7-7	TGTGCTAGCAGCTTAGGACGCCGGGACAGGGAGAAAAAAACCCTCCACTTT	CASSLGRRDREKKTLHF
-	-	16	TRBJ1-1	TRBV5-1	TGCGCCAGCAGCTTGGGGGAGACAGTCAGGGGCACTGAAGCTTTCTTT	CASSLGETVRGTEAFF
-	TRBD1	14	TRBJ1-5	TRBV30	TGTGCCTGGAGTGTGGGACAGAGCCATCAGCCCCAGCATTTT	CAWSVGQSHQPQHF
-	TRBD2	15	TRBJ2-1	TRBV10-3	TGTGCCATCAGTGAGGTCGGCGGGAGCGGTAGTGAGCAGTTCTTC	CAISEVGGSGSEQFF
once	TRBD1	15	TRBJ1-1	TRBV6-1	TGTGCCAGCAGTGTTGAGGACAGGGGGAACACTGAAGCTTTCTTT	CASSVEDRGNTEAFF
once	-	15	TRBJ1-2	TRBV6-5	TGTGCCAGCAGCTACAACGGAGGGTCTAACTATGGCTACACCTTC	CASSYNGGSNYGYTF
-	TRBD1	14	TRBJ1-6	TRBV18	TGTGCCAGCTCACCCACAGGGGGGAATTCACCCCTCCACTTT	CASSPTGGNSPLHF
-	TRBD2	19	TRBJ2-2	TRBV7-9	TGTGCCAGCAGCTTCTCCGGACTAGCGGGAGCGTGGAACACCGGGGAGCTGTTTTTT	CASSFSGLAGAWNTGELFF
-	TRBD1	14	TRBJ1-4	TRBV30	TGTGCCTGGAGTGTTAGGGGGCCTAATGAAAAACTGTTTTTT	CAWSVRGPNEKLFF
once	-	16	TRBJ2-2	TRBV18	TGTGCCAGCTCACCTGAGGGGCTTCCGAACACCGGGGAGCTGTTTTTT	CASSPEGLPNTGELFF
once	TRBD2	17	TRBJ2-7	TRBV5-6	TGTGCCAGCAGCTTTGGCGGGAGGGCCCTTTTACTCTACGAGCAGTACTTC	CASSFGGRALLLYEQYF
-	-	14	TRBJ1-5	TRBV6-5	TGTGCCAGCAGTTACGGAGCGGGGAATCAGCCCCAGCATTTT	CASSYGAGNQPQHF
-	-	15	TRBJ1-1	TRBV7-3	TGTGCCAGCAGCTTAGGAACGGGGCGGAACACTGAAGCTTTCTTT	CASSLGTGRNTEAFF
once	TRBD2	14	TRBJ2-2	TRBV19	TGTGCCAGTCGACTTAGCGGGTACACCGGGGAGCTGTTTTTT	CASRLSGYTGELFF
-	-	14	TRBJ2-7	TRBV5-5	TGTGCCAGCAGCTTGTGGGGTACAAGCTACGAGCAGTACTTC	CASSLWGTSYEQYF
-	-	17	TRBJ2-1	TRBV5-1	TGCGCCAGCAGCCTTTTCGTTCGGGAGAGGGGAAACAATGAGCAGTTCTTC	CASSLFVRERGNNEQFF
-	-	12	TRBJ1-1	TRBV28	TGTGCCAGCTTTACCATTCGGACTGAAGCTTTCTTT	CASFTIRTEAFF
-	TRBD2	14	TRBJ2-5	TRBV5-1	TGCGCCAGCAGCGGCACTAGCGGGAAAGAGACCCAGTACTTC	CASSGTSGKETQYF
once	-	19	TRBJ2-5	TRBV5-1	TGCGCCAGCAGCTTGGATCCCCCGGGTTTTTGGGAGCGGCAAGAGACCCAGTACTTC	CASSLDPPGFWERQETQYF
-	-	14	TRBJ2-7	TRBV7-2	TGTGCCAGCAGCTTAGCACTACCGACCTACGAGCAGTACTTC	CASSLALPTYEQYF
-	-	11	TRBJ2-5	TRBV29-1	TGCAGCGTTGGGGGAAGGGAGACCCAGTACTTC	CSVGGRETQYF
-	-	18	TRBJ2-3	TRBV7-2	TGTGCCAGCAGCTTAATAGCCCAATACTTGATTTCTAGGGATACGCAGTATTTT	CASSLIAQYLISRDTQYF
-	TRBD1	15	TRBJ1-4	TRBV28	TGTGCCAGCACTTCCCGGGACAGGTATAATGAAAAACTGTTTTTT	CASTSRDRYNEKLFF
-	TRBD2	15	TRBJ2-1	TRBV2	TGTGCCAGCAGTAGACTAGCGGGGGTCTCGGATGAGCAGTTCTTC	CASSRLAGVSDEQFF
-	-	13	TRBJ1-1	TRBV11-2	TGTGCCAGCAGCTTAGATCGGAACACTGAAGCTTTCTTT	CASSLDRNTEAFF
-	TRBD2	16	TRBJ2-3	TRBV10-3	TGTGCCACCCAACGACCCACTAGCGGGAGTACAGATACGCAGTATTTT	CATQRPTSGSTDTQYF
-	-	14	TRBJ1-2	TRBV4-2	TGTGCCAGCAGCCCAGGGGCGGGGAACTATGGCTACACCTTC	CASSPGAGNYGYTF
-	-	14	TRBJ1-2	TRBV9	TGTGCCAGCAGCGTTCGGGGGCTCTGCTATGGCTACACCTTC	CASSVRGLCYGYTF
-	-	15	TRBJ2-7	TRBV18	TGTGCCAGCTCACCACCGAGGGCAGGTCCCTACGAGCAGTACTTC	CASSPPRAGPYEQYF
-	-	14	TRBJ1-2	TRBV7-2	TGTGCCAGCAGCTTAATGTTGCTAAGCGGTGGCTACACCTTC	CASSLMLLSGGYTF
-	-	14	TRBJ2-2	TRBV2	TGTGCCAGCAGTTCCCAACCGAACACCGGGGAGCTGTTTTTT	CASSSQPNTGELFF
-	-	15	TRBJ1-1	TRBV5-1	TGCGCCAGCAGATTTGGCTGGGGGAGGGCCACTGAAGCTTTCTTT	CASRFGWGRATEAFF
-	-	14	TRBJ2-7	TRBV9	TGTGCCAGCAGCGCAACAGGGACCTCCTACGAGCAGTACTTC	CASSATGTSYEQYF
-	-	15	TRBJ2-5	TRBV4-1	TGCGCCAGCAGCCAACCATGGGGGGCCGGAGAGACCCAGTACTTC	CASSQPWGAGETQYF
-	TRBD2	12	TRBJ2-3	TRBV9	TGTGCCAGCAGCGTTTCACGGGGGGGTAGGAATTTT	CASSVSRGGRNF
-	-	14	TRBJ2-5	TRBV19	TGTGCCAGTAGTATCCTGGCGGGCCAAGAGACCCAGTACTTC	CASSILAGQETQYF
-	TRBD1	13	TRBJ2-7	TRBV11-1	TGTGCCAGCAGCCCCGGGACAGGGGGCGAGCAGTACTTC	CASSPGTGGEQYF
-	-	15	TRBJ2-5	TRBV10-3	TGTGCCATCAGTGAGCCCTACGGACTGGAGGAGACCCAGTACTTC	CAISEPYGLEETQYF
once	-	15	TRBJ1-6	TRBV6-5	TGTGCCAGCAGTCCGAGCCAGGGTGTTGGGTCACCCCTCCACTTT	CASSPSQGVGSPLHF
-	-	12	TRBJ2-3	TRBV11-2	TGTGCCAGCAGCTCCTTCCCAGATACGCAGTATTTT	CASSSFPDTQYF